The 13 T cell receptor beta chains below were found in one sample sequenced in a study of T cells in Graves' hyperthyroidism and ophthalmopathy. TCR beta CDR3 regions were amplified from RNA. The TCR CDR3 was amplified in a first-round RT-PCR using the HTBI primer set. One entry per CDR3 protein, called by TCRdb with MiXCR from the multiplex PCR reads. The sample lists approximately 700,000 distinct CDR3 sequences, about 16% occurring once. Sequencing was performed on blood. All receptors derive from a man in his late teens or twenties with Graves' hyperthyroidism.

This clonotype has a count of ten or more. The CDR3 DNA is TGCAGTGCCACCGGGACAGGGAGTTACACTGAAGCTTTCTTT. Its protein is CSATGTGSYTEAFF. The chain is built from TRBV20-1 and TRBJ1-1; TRBD1 aligns across 9 bases. Germline V gene sequence: CDR1 DFQATT, CDR2 SNEGSKA (reference sequence). Trimming removed 6 bases from V and 3 bases from J; junction bases left unmatched: 8. The CDR3 is 14 residues long.

This clonotype showed up just once. J is TRBJ1-3 and V is TRBV10-3, with D possibly matching TRBD1 (6 bases). The CDR3 has 13 residues. Trimming removed 7 bases from V and 0 bases from J, with 7 bases in between. Germline assignment: CDR1 ENHRY and CDR2 SYGVKD. The CDR3 coding sequence is TGTGCCATCAAGGACAGCTCTGGAAACACCATATATTTT. This sequence encodes CAIKDSSGNTIYF.

The rearrangement links TRBV19 to TRBJ2-1; 9 positions match TRBD2. This CDR3 spans 20 amino acids. After removal of 0 bases from V and 0 bases from J, the junction contained 12 bases not matched to a gene. Germline CDR1 reads LNHDA; CDR2 reads SQIVND (reference sequence). The CDR3 region has the DNA TGTGCCAGTAGTATAGATCCCCCTAGGACTAGCGTTTCCTCCTACAATGAGCAGTTCTTC. This codes for CASSIDPPRTSVSSYNEQFF.

This rearrangement joins TRBV6-1 to TRBJ1-1, with D maybe TRBD1 (6 bases). The CDR3 is 14 amino acids. V dropped 8 bases and J dropped 4 bases, with 17 bases sitting between them. Germline loops: CDR1 MNHNS, CDR2 SASEGT. CDR3 amino acids: CASLQGTTLTEAFF. The CDR3 region has the DNA TGTGCCAGCCTGCAGGGGACAACCCTCACTGAAGCTTTCTTT.

The chain employs TRBV20-1 and TRBJ2-7; D possibly uses TRBD1 or TRBD2 (5 bases each). This CDR3 is 15 amino acids long. Germline V CDR1 and CDR2: DFQATT, SNEGSKA (reference sequence). The CDR3 reads CSVEKRGTFPYEQYF. The CDR3 region has the DNA TGCAGCGTTGAAAAACGGGGCACTTTTCCCTACGAGCAGTACTTC.

This clonotype was detected many times. The chain links TRBV30 to TRBJ2-1; D remains unclear. Between the trimmed V and J ends, which lost 4 bases and 0 bases, there was a span of 7 bases. Germline V gene sequence: CDR1 GTSNPN, CDR2 SVGIG (reference sequence). This CDR3 is built from 13 residues. The CDR3 nucleotides are TGTGCCTGGACTCCCGGCTCCTACAATGAGCAGTTCTTC. Translation gives CAWTPGSYNEQFF.

This clonotype was counted many times. The gene calls are TRBV28 and TRBJ2-5; TRBD1 might be the D (6 bases). Germline V CDR1 and CDR2: MDHEN, SYDVKM. V gave up 2 bases and J gave up 4 bases, with 14 bases separating them. The CDR3 is made up of 15 amino acids. The CDR3 here is CASSLRAVGAETQYF. CDR3 DNA: TGTGCCAGCAGTTTAAGGGCGGTGGGGGCAGAGACCCAGTACTTC.

The chain couples TRBV20-1 to TRBJ2-7; D possibly corresponds to TRBD2 (6 bases). Germline CDR1 reads DFQATT; CDR2 reads SNEGSKA (reference sequence). The CDR3 is made up of 12 amino acids. V lost 4 bases, J lost 1 base, and 8 bases lay in between. DNA of the CDR3: TGCAGTGCTACGGGGGTATCCTACGAGCAGTACTTC. Its translation: CSATGVSYEQYF.

The J gene is TRBJ2-7, the V gene TRBV7-2, with 12 bases that match TRBD1. V shed 5 bases and J 5 bases; nucleotides not matched to a gene: 10. The CDR3 covers 16 residues. CDR1 and CDR2 from the germline V gene are SGHTA and FQGNSA. Here the CDR3 reads CASSISPGQGANEQYF. In DNA form, the CDR3 reads TGTGCCAGCAGCATCTCTCCGGGACAGGGGGCCAACGAGCAGTACTTC.

The sample holds one count of this clonotype. This rearrangement joins TRBV9 to TRBJ2-5; maybe TRBD1 (6 bases). The germline CDR1 and CDR2 sequences are SGDLS and YYNGEE. Trimming shortened V by 2 bases and J by 1 base, and 9 bases separated the two germline ends. This CDR3 comprises 14 residues. The CDR3: CASSVGQRQETQYF. DNA of the CDR3: TGTGCCAGCAGCGTCGGACAGCGCCAAGAGACCCAGTACTTC.

This clonotype was recorded many times. This chain links TRBV28 with TRBJ2-7; 7 nucleotides match TRBD1. Losses at the gene ends were 5 bases for V and 3 bases for J; bases not matched to a gene: 7. CDR3 length: 14 amino acids. Per germline, CDR1 MDHEN and CDR2 SYDVKM. DNA for the CDR3: TGTGCCAGCAGTCAAGGGGGCGTATTCTACGAGCAGTACTTC. Translating it yields CASSQGGVFYEQYF. The whole variable domain, remainder taken from reference TRBV28 and TRBJ2-7, is DVKVTQSSRYLVKRTGEKVFLECVQDMDHENMFWYRQDPGLGLRLIYFSYDVKMKEKGDIPEGYSVSREKKERFSLILESASTNQTSMYLCASSQGGVFYEQYFGPGTRLTVT.

This clonotype was observed at least ten times. The chain is built from TRBV28 and TRBJ2-7; D gene uncertain. Germline V gene data show CDR1 as MDHEN and CDR2 as SYDVKM. The CDR3 extends over 12 amino acids. The ends were cut back, 3 bases at V and 2 bases at J, with 5 bases in the middle. Written as DNA, the CDR3 is TGTGCCAGCAGTTTCGTCCCCTACGAGCAGTACTTC. Protein sequence: CASSFVPYEQYF.

This clonotype has only a few counts. The chain has TRBV5-1 and TRBJ1-2; D is undetermined. Germline lookup yields CDR1 SGHRS and CDR2 YFSETQ. The CDR3 length is 14 residues. V shed 1 base and J shed 1 base, with 8 bases lying between them. The CDR3 bases are TGCGCCAGCAGCTTGACAGAAGTTAACTATGGCTACACCTTC. This translates into CASSLTEVNYGYTF. The whole variable domain, remainder taken from reference TRBV5-1 and TRBJ1-2, is KAGVTQTPRYLIKTRGQQVTLSCSPISGHRSVSWYQQTPGQGLQFLFEYFSETQRNKGNFPGRFSGRQFSNSRSEMNVSTLELGDSALYLCASSLTEVNYGYTFGSGTRLTVV.